One sample yielded the 5 T cell receptor beta chains listed below, sequenced in a study of T cell responses to AZD1222 COVID-19 vaccine (dated by TCRdb to the early 2020s). The library came from the immunoSEQ multiplex PCR assay. In its TCRdb copy, this immuneACCESS table keeps in-frame sequences only and misses some clones. Where compared with another copy, unresolved V genes explain less than half of these, and the others have no known cause. The sample includes about 110,000 clones, with roughly nine tenths observed a single time. The top ten hold over 6.5% of the sample. The time point label of this sample denotes: baseline before first vaccination. This sample comprised peripheral blood, obtained on day 0 of AZD1222 vaccination. The source of these receptors is an adult in good health.

The rearrangement uses TRBV30 and TRBJ1-1; TRBD1 matches at 7 bases. CDR3 length equals 13 residues. Unmatched junction bases numbered 4, after V lost 2 bases and J lost 4 bases. Germline V gene data show CDR1 as GTSNPN and CDR2 as SVGIG (reference sequence). CDR3 region: CAWSSRGSTEAFF. The CDR3 coding sequence is TGTGCCTGGAGTTCCAGGGGGTCCACTGAAGCTTTCTTT.

The rearrangement uses TRBV4-1 and TRBJ2-2; the D is unclear. The CDR3 runs 14 residues. The ends were cut back, 6 bases at V and 5 bases at J, with 13 bases in the middle. Germline V gene sequence: CDR1 MGHRA, CDR2 YSYEKL. This CDR3 reads CASRSGELTGELFF. The CDR3, as DNA: TGCGCCAGCAGGAGTGGGGAATTAACCGGGGAGCTGTTTTTT.

The rearrangement joins TRBV2 to TRBJ2-5; a weak D match, TRBD1 (5 bases). Trimming stripped 6 bases from V and 7 bases from J, with 12 bases between. Germline assignment: CDR1 SNHLY and CDR2 FYNNEI. This CDR3 region has 12 residues. CDR3 coding DNA: TGTGCCAGCAGGGGGCCTCCCGGGACCCAGTACTTC. Translation: CASRGPPGTQYF.

The chain is built from TRBV27 and TRBJ1-2, with 10 bases that match TRBD1. The CDR3 runs 14 residues. CDR1 and CDR2 (germline): MNHEY, SMNVEV (reference sequence). J lost 6 bases, V lost 5 bases, and 6 bases had no gene match. The CDR3 reads CASSPRTGGDGYTF. The CDR3 DNA follows: TGTGCCAGCAGTCCCCGGACAGGGGGAGATGGCTACACCTTC.

This chain joins TRBV5-1 and TRBJ2-3; a possible D gene is TRBD2 (5 bases). This CDR3 has 17 amino acids. V was cut by 0 bases and J by 6 bases, with 20 bases left in between. Germline CDR1 is SGHRS and CDR2 is YFSETQ. The CDR3 region is CASSLDGVEQSGDTQYF. Here the CDR3 DNA reads TGCGCCAGCAGCTTGGACGGGGTTGAACAGTCCGGGGATACGCAGTATTTT.